The present T cell receptor (beta chain) was sequenced within a study of cytomegalovirus exposure and HLA in healthy donors. Study-level points and caveats: Clusters of TCRs from the first cohort tended to co-occur in the 95 to 150 validation repertoires (as a later analysis found). Accounts indicate the classifier identified cytomegalovirus status with strong specificity and sensitivity. Cytomegalovirus-associated status was assigned to 150 to 200 TCR beta chains.

This table comes from immunoSEQ multiplex PCR, and its TCRdb copy is limited to in-frame clones, with some not included. Among more than 95,000 clones listed, roughly 89% were seen once. This clone was detected ten times or more. The antigen is unknown. The CDR3 contains 15 residues. V dropped 6 bases and J dropped 3; count of bases not matched to a gene: 6. Germline values: CDR1 LNHDA, CDR2 SQIVND (reference sequence). The chain employs TRBV19 and TRBJ2-3, with 10 nucleotides matching TRBD1. The receptor was isolated from a woman aged 18-29 years in good health and CMV-seronegative. The sequencing input was PBMCs. CDR3 sequence: CASRTSDRGTDTQYF. CDR3 nucleotide sequence: TGTGCCAGTAGAACCTCGGACAGGGGGACAGATACGCAGTATTTT.